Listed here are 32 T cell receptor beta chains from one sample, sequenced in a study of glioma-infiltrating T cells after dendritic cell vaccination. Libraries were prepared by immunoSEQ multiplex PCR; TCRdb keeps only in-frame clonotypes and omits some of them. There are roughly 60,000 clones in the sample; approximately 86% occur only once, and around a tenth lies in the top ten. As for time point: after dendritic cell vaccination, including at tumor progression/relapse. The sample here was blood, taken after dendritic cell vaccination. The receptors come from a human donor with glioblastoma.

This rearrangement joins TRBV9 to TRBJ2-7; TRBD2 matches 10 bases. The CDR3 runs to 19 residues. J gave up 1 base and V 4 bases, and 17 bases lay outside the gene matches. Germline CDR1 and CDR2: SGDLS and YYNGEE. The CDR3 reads CASSPRTSGTYPLSYEQYF. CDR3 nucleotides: TGTGCCAGCAGCCCACGGACTAGCGGTACCTATCCCTTATCCTACGAGCAGTACTTC.

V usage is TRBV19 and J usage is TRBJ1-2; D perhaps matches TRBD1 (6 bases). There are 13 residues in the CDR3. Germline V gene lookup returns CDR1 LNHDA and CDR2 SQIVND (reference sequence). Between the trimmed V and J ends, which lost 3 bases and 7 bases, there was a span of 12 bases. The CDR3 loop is CASSMAQGIGYTF. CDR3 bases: TGTGCCAGTAGTATGGCACAGGGAATTGGCTACACCTTC.

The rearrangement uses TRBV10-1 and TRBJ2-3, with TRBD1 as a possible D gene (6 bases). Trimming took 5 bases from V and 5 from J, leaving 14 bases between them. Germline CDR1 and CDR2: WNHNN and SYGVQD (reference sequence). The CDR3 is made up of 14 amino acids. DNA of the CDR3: TGCGCCAGCAGTCCAGGGGTTTTCGGAGATACGCAGTATTTT. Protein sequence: CASSPGVFGDTQYF.

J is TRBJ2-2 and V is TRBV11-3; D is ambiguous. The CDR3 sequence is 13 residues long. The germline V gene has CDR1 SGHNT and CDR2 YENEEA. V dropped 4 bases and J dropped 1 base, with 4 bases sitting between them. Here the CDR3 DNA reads TGTGCCAGCAGCTCCATGAACACCGGGGAGCTGTTTTTT. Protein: CASSSMNTGELFF.

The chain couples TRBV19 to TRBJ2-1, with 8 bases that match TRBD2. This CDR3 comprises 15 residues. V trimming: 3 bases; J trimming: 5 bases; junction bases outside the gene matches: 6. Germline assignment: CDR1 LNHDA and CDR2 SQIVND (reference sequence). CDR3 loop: CASSISGSRNNEQFF. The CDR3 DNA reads TGTGCCAGTAGTATCAGCGGGAGTCGTAACAATGAGCAGTTCTTC.

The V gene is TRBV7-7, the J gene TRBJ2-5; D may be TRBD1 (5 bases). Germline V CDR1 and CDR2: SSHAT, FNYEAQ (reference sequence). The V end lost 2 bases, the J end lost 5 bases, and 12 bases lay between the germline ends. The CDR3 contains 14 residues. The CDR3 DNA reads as TGTGCCAGCAGCTTAAGTTCTAAGGGGGAGACCCAGTACTTC. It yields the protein CASSLSSKGETQYF.

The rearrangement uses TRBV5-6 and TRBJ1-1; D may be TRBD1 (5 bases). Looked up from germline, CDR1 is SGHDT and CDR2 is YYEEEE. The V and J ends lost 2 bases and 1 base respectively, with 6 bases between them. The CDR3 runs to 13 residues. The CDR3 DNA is TGTGCCAGCAGCTTCGGGGGGAACACTGAAGCTTTCTTT. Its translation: CASSFGGNTEAFF.

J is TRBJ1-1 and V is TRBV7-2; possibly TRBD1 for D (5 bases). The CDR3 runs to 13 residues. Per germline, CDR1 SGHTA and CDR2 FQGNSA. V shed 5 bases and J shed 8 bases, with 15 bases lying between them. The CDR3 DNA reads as TGTGCCAGCAGCCCGGGACTGACCACCGAAGCTTTCTTT. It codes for CASSPGLTTEAFF.

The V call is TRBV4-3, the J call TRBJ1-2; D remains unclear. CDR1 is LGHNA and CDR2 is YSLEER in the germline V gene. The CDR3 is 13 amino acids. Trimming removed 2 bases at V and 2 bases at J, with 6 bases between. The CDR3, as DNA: TGCGCCAGCAGCCAAATACTGAACTATGGCTACACCTTC. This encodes CASSQILNYGYTF.

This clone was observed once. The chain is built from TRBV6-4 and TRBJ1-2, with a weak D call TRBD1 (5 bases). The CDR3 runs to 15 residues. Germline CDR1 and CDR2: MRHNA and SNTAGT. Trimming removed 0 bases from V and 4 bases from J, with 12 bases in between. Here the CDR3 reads CASSDSRQKVYGYTF. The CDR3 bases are TGTGCCAGCAGTGACTCCCGACAGAAGGTCTATGGCTACACCTTC.

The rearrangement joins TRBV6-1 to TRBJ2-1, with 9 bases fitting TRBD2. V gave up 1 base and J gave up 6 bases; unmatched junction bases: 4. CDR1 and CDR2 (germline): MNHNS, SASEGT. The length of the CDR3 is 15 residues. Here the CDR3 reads CASSEGGRAGNEQFF. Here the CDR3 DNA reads TGTGCCAGCAGTGAAGGCGGGAGGGCGGGCAATGAGCAGTTCTTC.

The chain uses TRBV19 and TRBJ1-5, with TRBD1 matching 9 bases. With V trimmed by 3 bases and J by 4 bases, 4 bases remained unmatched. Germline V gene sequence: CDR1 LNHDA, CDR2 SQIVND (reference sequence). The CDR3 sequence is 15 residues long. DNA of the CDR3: TGTGCCAGTAGTATTCTGGGACAGGGTAATCAGCCCCAGCATTTT. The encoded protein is CASSILGQGNQPQHF.

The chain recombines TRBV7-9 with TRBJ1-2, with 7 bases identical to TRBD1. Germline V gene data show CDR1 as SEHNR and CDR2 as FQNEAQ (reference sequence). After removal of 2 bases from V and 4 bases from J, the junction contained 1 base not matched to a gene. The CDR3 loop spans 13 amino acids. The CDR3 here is CASSLSGGYGYTF. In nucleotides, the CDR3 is TGTGCCAGCAGCTTATCAGGGGGCTATGGCTACACCTTC. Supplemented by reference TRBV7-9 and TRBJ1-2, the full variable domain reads DTGVSQNPRHKITKRGQNVTFRCDPISEHNRLYWYRQTLGQGPEFLTYFQNEAQLEKSRLLSDRFSAERPKGSFSTLEIQRTEQGDSAMYLCASSLSGGYGYTFGSGTRLTVV.

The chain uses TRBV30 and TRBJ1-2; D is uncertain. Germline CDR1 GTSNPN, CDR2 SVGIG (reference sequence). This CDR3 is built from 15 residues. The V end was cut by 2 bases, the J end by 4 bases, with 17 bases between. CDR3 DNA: TGTGCCTGGAGTCCCCACCCGGCGGAATCCTATGGCTACACCTTC. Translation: CAWSPHPAESYGYTF.

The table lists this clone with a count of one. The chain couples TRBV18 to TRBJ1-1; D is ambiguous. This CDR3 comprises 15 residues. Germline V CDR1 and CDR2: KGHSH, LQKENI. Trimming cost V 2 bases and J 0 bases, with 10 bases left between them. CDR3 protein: CASSPIPTLNTEAFF. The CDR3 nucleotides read TGTGCCAGCTCACCAATTCCCACACTGAACACTGAAGCTTTCTTT.

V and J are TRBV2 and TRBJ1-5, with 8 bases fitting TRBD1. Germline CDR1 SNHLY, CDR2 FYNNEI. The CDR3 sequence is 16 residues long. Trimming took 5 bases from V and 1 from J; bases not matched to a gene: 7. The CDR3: CASSRQGTISNQPQHF. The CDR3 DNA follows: TGTGCCAGCAGTCGACAGGGGACTATAAGCAATCAGCCCCAGCATTTT. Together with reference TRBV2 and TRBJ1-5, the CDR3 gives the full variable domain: EPEVTQTPSHQVTQMGQEVILRCVPISNHLYFYWYRQILGQKVEFLVSFYNNEISEKSEIFDDQFSVERPDGSNFTLKIRSTKLEDSAMYFCASSRQGTISNQPQHFGDGTRLSIL.

The CDR3 sequence is CASSPDTNYGYTF. CDR3 sequence (DNA): TGTGCCAGCAGCCCAGACACAAACTATGGCTACACCTTC. J is TRBJ1-2 and V is TRBV7-2; D remains unclear. Germline assignment: CDR1 SGHTA and CDR2 FQGNSA. V gave up 5 bases and J gave up 2 bases, with 9 bases separating them. This CDR3 contains 13 residues. Based on the CDR3 plus reference TRBV7-2 and TRBJ1-2, the full variable domain is GAGVSQSPSNKVTEKGKDVELRCDPISGHTALYWYRQSLGQGLEFLIYFQGNSAPDKSGLPSDRFSAERTGGSVSTLTIQRTQQEDSAVYLCASSPDTNYGYTFGSGTRLTVV.

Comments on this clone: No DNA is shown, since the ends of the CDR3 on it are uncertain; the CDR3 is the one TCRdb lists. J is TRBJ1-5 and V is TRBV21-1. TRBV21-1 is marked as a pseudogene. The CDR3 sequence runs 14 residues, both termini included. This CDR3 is CASSNYLCIQPQHF.

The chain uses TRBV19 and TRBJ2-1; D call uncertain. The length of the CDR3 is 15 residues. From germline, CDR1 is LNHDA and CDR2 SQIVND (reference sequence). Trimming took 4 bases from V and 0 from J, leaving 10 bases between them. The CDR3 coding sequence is TGTGCCAGTAGTACAGGCTCGTTCTCCTACAATGAGCAGTTCTTC. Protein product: CASSTGSFSYNEQFF.

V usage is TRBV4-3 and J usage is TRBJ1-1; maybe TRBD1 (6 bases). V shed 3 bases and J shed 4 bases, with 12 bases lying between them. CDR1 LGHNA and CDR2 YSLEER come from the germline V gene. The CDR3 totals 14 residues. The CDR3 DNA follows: TGCGCCAGCAGCCAGGCAACAGGGTCCACTGAAGCTTTCTTT. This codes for CASSQATGSTEAFF.

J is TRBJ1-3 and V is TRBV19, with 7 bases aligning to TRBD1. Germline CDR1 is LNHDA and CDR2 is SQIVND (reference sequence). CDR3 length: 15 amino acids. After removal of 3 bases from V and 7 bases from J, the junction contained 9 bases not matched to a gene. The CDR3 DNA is TGTGCCAGTAGTATTACCGCCAGGGGGGTGAACACCATATATTTT. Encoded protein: CASSITARGVNTIYF. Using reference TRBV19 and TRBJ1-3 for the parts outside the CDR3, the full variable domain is DGGITQSPKYLFRKEGQNVTLSCEQNLNHDAMYWYRQDPGQGLRLIYYSQIVNDFQKGDIAEGYSVSREKKESFPLTVTSAQKNPTAFYLCASSITARGVNTIYFGEGSWLTVV.

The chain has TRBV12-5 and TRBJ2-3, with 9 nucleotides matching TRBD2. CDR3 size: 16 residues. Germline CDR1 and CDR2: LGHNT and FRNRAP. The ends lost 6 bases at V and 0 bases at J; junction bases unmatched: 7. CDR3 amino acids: CASGEGTSLSTDTQYF. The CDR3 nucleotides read TGTGCTAGTGGGGAAGGGACTAGCCTTAGCACAGATACGCAGTATTTT.

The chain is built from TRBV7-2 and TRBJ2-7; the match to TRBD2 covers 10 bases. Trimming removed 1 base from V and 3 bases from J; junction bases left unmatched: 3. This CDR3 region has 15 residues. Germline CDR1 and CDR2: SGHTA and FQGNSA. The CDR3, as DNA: TGTGCCAGCAGCTTAGTAGCGGGGGGCTACTACGAGCAGTACTTC. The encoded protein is CASSLVAGGYYEQYF.

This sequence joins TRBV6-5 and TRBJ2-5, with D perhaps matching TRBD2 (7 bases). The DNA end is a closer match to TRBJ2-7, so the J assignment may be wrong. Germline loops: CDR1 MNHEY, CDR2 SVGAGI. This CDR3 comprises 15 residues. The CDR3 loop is CASSWGGSGSYEQYF. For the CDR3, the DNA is TGTGCCAGCAGTTGGGGGGGCTCGGGGTCCTACGAGCAGTACTTC.

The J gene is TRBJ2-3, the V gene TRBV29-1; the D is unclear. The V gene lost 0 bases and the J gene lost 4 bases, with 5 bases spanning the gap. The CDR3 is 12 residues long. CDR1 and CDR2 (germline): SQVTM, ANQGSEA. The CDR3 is CSVEEGADTQYF. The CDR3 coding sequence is TGCAGCGTTGAAGAGGGCGCAGATACGCAGTATTTT.

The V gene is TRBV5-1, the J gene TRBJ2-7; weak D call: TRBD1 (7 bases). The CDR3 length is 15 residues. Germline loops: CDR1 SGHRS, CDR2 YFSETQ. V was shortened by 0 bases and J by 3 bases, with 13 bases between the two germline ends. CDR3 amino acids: CASSLGGTALYEQYF. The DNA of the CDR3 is TGCGCCAGCAGCTTGGGCGGGACAGCGCTCTACGAGCAGTACTTC.

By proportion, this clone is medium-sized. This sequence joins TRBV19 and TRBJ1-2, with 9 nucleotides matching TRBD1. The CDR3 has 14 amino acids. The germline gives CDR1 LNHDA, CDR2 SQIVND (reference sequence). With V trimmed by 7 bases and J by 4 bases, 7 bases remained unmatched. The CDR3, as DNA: TGTGCCAGTACCCGGGACAGGGAGACCTATGGCTACACCTTC. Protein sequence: CASTRDRETYGYTF.

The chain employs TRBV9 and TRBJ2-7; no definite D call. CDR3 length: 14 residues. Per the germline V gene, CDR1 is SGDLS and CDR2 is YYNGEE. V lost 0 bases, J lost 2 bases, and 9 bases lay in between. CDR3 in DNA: TGTGCCAGCAGCGTAGAGAGTCTACCCTACGAGCAGTACTTC. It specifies CASSVESLPYEQYF.

The DNA for the CDR3 is TGTGCCACCCGGCGGGGAGGGGAGACCCAGTACTTC. Protein product: CATRRGGETQYF. This chain joins TRBV6-5 and TRBJ2-5; 7 bases are shared with TRBD2. The CDR3 length is 12 residues. CDR1 MNHEY and CDR2 SVGAGI come from the germline V gene. Trimming at V came to 10 bases and at J to 5 bases, leaving 7 bases not matched to a gene.

The chain's CDR3 is CASSLLAGGPETQYF. DNA for the CDR3: TGTGCCAGCAGCCTATTAGCGGGGGGGCCAGAGACCCAGTACTTC. This sequence joins TRBV6-1 and TRBJ2-5; 11 bases match TRBD2. The V and J ends lost 6 bases and 4 bases, in that order; junction bases with no gene match: 7. The CDR3 covers 15 residues. In germline, CDR1 is MNHNS, CDR2 SASEGT.

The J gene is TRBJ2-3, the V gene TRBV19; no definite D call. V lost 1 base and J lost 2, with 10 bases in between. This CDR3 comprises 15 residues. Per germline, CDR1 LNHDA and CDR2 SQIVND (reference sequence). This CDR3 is CASSIGGGPTDTQYF. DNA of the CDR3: TGTGCCAGTAGTATAGGTGGCGGCCCCACAGATACGCAGTATTTT.

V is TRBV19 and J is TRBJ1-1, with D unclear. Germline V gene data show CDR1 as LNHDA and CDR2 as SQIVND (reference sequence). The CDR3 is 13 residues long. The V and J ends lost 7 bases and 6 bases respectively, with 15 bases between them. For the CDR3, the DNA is TGTGCCAGTACCCTGCGCTTTCAGGCTGAAGCTTTCTTT. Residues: CASTLRFQAEAFF. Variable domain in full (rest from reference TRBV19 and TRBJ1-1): DGGITQSPKYLFRKEGQNVTLSCEQNLNHDAMYWYRQDPGQGLRLIYYSQIVNDFQKGDIAEGYSVSREKKESFPLTVTSAQKNPTAFYLCASTLRFQAEAFFGQGTRLTVV.